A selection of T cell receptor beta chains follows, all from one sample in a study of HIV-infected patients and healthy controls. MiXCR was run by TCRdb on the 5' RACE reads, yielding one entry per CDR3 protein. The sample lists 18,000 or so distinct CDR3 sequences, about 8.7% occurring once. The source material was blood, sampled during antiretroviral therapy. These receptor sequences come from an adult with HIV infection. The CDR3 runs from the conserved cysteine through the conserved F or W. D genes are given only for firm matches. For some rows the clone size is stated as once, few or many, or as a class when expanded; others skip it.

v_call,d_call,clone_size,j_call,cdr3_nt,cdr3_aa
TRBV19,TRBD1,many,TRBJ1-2,TGTGCCAGTAGTCCCCGACAGGGGTCCTATGGCTACACCTTC,CASSPRQGSYGYTF
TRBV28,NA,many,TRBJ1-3,TGTGCCAGCAGGACACAAGGGGGCTCTGGAAACACCATATATTTT,CASRTQGGSGNTIYF
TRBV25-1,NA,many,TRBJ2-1,TGTGCCAGCAGTGAAATGGGGACCCTAAATAATGAGCAGTTCTTC,CASSEMGTLNNEQFF
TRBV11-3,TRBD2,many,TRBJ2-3,TGTGCCAGCAGCTTAGGGCCCCAGCGACTAGCTCCTATTGGCGTAGATACGCAGTATTTT,CASSLGPQRLAPIGVDTQYF
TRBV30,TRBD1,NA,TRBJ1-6,TGTGCCTGGAGTGCCGGGACAGGGCTTAATTCACCCCTCCACTTT,CAWSAGTGLNSPLHF
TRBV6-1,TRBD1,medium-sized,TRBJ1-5,TGTGCCAGCAGTGAACCGCCCCGGGACAGGGGAACCTACAATCAGCCCCAGCATTTT,CASSEPPRDRGTYNQPQHF
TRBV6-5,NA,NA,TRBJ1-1,TGTGCCAGCAGTTACTCGCAGGGTCGCTTGAACACTGAAGCTTTCTTT,CASSYSQGRLNTEAFF
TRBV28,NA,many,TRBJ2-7,TGTGCCAGCAATTGGGAAAGCTCCTACGAGCAGTACTTC,CASNWESSYEQYF
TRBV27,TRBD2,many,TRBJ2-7,TGTGCCAGCAGTTATTTAGCGGGAGGCCCCTCCTACGAGCAGTACTTC,CASSYLAGGPSYEQYF
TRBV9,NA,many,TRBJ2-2,TGTGCCAGCAGCGTAGATAAAGCGGGGAACACCGGGGAGCTGTTTTTT,CASSVDKAGNTGELFF
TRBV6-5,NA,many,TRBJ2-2,TGTGCCAGCAGCCCGTCCCGGGTCGTCGGGGAGCTGTTTTTT,CASSPSRVVGELFF
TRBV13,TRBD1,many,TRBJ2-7,TGTGCCAGCAGCTCGGGACAGGGGACTGGCGAGCAGTACTTC,CASSSGQGTGEQYF
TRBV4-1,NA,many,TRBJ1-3,TGCGCCAGCAGCCAAGATTCTGGAAACACCATATATTTT,CASSQDSGNTIYF
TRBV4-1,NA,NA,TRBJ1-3,TGCGCCAGCAGCCGTCTCTCTGGAAACACCATATATTTT,CASSRLSGNTIYF